These T cell receptor beta chains were read from a single sample in a study of T-cell reconstitution after alpha-beta-depleted transplantation in children. A single record per CDR3 protein comes from TCRdb applying MiXCR to the PCR reads. This sample has about 92,000 distinct CDR3 sequences; 12% occur once, and the top ten carry approximately 15%. The sample was PBMCs from the stem cell graft donor, taken from the stem cell graft. The receptors originated from a human donor who donated a stem cell graft to a child with inherited bone marrow failure. Both conserved end residues are part of each CDR3. A D gene is named only where the DNA matches it firmly. Where a row states a size, it is once, few, many or the class of an expanded clone; other rows omit it.

TRBV20-1	TRBD1	medium-sized	11	TRBJ1-2	CSATGGYGYTF	TGCAGTGCTACAGGGGGCTATGGCTACACCTTC
TRBV20-1	-	many	15	TRBJ2-7	CSARDLQGNPYEQYF	TGCAGTGCTAGAGATCTGCAGGGCAACCCCTACGAGCAGTACTTC
TRBV4-1	-	-	14	TRBJ2-5	CASSQDGTTGTQYF	TGCGCCAGCAGCCAAGATGGGACCACGGGGACCCAGTACTTC
TRBV29-1	-	many	14	TRBJ1-1	CSVSSDRGDFEAFF	TGCAGCGTTTCCTCCGACCGGGGGGACTTTGAAGCTTTCTTT
TRBV29-1	-	many	14	TRBJ2-1	CSVVPRSSYNEQFF	TGCAGCGTTGTACCCAGGAGCTCCTACAATGAGCAGTTCTTC
TRBV5-1	TRBD2	-	15	TRBJ2-7	CASSLEGLAGDEQYF	TGCGCCAGCAGCTTGGAAGGACTAGCGGGAGACGAGCAGTACTTC
TRBV9	-	-	14	TRBJ2-7	CASSVGHGPYEQYF	TGTGCCAGCAGCGTAGGACACGGACCCTACGAGCAGTACTTC
TRBV6-2/TRBV6-3	-	many	12	TRBJ2-1	CASRDTYNEQFF	TGTGCCAGCAGGGACACTTACAATGAGCAGTTCTTC
TRBV27	-	many	15	TRBJ1-3	CASSVLPVSGNTIYF	TGTGCCAGCAGTGTCTTGCCAGTCTCTGGAAACACCATATATTTT
TRBV27	-	many	12	TRBJ1-6	CASSSGTSPLHF	TGTGCCAGCAGTTCCGGGACATCACCCCTCCACTTT
TRBV7-2	-	-	14	TRBJ2-7	CASSLQGQNYEQYF	TGTGCCAGCAGCTTACAAGGACAGAACTACGAGCAGTACTTC
TRBV7-6	-	-	13	TRBJ2-7	CASSLASNYEQYF	TGTGCCAGCAGCTTAGCATCCAATTACGAGCAGTACTTC
TRBV7-9	TRBD1	few	14	TRBJ2-7	CASSQATGAHEQYF	TGTGCCAGCAGTCAGGCGACAGGGGCCCACGAGCAGTACTTC
TRBV7-2	TRBD1	many	14	TRBJ1-2	CASSATTGTYGYTF	TGTGCCAGCAGCGCCACGACAGGGACCTATGGCTACACCTTC
TRBV12-3/TRBV12-4	TRBD1	many	14	TRBJ1-2	CASSRRQGGYGYTF	TGTGCCAGCAGCCGCCGACAGGGCGGCTATGGCTACACCTTC
TRBV7-2	TRBD1	many	15	TRBJ1-5	CASSLGQGRNQPQHF	TGTGCCAGCAGCCTGGGACAGGGTCGTAATCAGCCCCAGCATTTT
TRBV20-1	-	many	14	TRBJ1-4	CSAGGTADSEKLFF	TGCAGTGCCGGGGGGACTGCAGATTCTGAAAAACTGTTTTTT
TRBV5-1	TRBD1	many	14	TRBJ2-7	CASTSGTGGYEQYF	TGCGCCAGCACCTCGGGGACAGGGGGCTACGAGCAGTACTTC
TRBV5-4	TRBD2	once	19	TRBJ2-1	CASSLAVSTSGVSYNEQFF	TGTGCCAGCAGCTTGGCCGTATCGACTAGCGGGGTCTCCTACAATGAGCAGTTCTTC
TRBV5-1	TRBD1	many	15	TRBJ2-7	CASSYGQGASYEQYF	TGCGCCAGCAGCTACGGACAGGGGGCTTCCTACGAGCAGTACTTC
TRBV29-1	TRBD2	many	12	TRBJ2-7	CSVEGTSYEQYF	TGCAGCGTGGAAGGGACTAGCTACGAGCAGTACTTC
TRBV11-2	-	-	15	TRBJ2-5	CASSETWDSGETQYF	TGTGCCAGCAGCGAGACCTGGGACTCGGGGGAGACCCAGTACTTC